This TCR beta chain comes out of a study of blood T cell repertoires in COVID-19. Looking at the study overall: COVID-19 samples collected from the United States, Italy and Spain covered acute and convalescent phases. The cDNA or gDNA used as material had been derived from T cells, B-cell-depleted T cells, or PBMCs.

The CDR3 length is 17 residues. Germline assignment: CDR1 GTSNPN and CDR2 SVGIG (reference sequence). V was cut by 2 bases and J by 4 bases, with 18 bases left in between. In the source study's methods: Scientists estimated how many nucleated cells there were by amplifying reference gene primers. The protocol was immunoSEQ multiplex PCR, while the TCRdb copy is restricted to in-frame clones and leaves out a portion. Clone size and the V and J calls come from that table; the DNA yielded D and trimming. The sample consists of roughly 280,000 clones, 89% of them appearing once. The receptor comes from a middle-aged man with acute or convalescent COVID-19. What was sequenced was peripheral blood. The chain employs TRBV30 and TRBJ1-6; D remains ambiguous. DNA of the CDR3: TGTGCCTGGAGTTCTAGGAGGGTAAATACGTATAATTCACCCCTCCACTTT. Its translation: CAWSSRRVNTYNSPLHF.